The 16 T cell receptor beta chains below come from one sample, sequenced in a study of OX40 agonist ivuxolimab in advanced cancers. TCRdb's copy holds only in-frame clones and misses some; the assay was immunoSEQ multiplex PCR. The repertoire holds 55,000 to 90,000 clones, with approximately 78% as singletons. The sequences come from CD4+ or CD8+ T cells sorted from blood, collected in a trial of the OX40 agonist ivuxolimab. The receptors shown here come from an adult with an advanced solid tumor such as melanoma, head and neck, liver or kidney cancer.

The CDR3 DNA sequence: TGTGCCAGCAGTAAGGGGCCCGGGAATGAAAAACTGTTTTTT. Its protein is CASSKGPGNEKLFF. V and J are TRBV28 and TRBJ1-4; D might be TRBD1 (5 bases). The length of the CDR3 is 14 residues. Trimming cost V 5 bases and J 5 bases, with 12 bases left between them. CDR1 and CDR2 (germline): MDHEN, SYDVKM.

This chain joins TRBV18 and TRBJ1-5, with D possibly TRBD1 on 5 matching bases. Trimming took 3 bases from V and 2 from J, leaving 11 bases between them. There are 15 residues in the CDR3. Germline CDR1 KGHSH, CDR2 LQKENI. The CDR3 DNA reads as TGTGCCAGCTCACCTCGCGGGACGGGCAATCAGCCCCAGCATTTT. Translated, it gives CASSPRGTGNQPQHF.

This chain connects TRBV4-1 to TRBJ1-5; D is undetermined. Germline V gene data show CDR1 as MGHRA and CDR2 as YSYEKL. The CDR3 loop spans 15 amino acids. Trimming pared 4 bases from V and 0 bases from J, leaving 10 bases between. The DNA of the CDR3 is TGCGCCAGCAGCCCTGAAGAGTTTAGCAATCAGCCCCAGCATTTT. Amino acids: CASSPEEFSNQPQHF.

The rearrangement links TRBV5-1 to TRBJ2-5; possibly TRBD2 for D (5 bases). V lost 4 bases, J lost 5 bases, and 12 bases lay in between. There are 13 residues in the CDR3. The germline gives CDR1 SGHRS, CDR2 YFSETQ. CDR3 bases: TGCGCCAGCAGCGGTATTGGCGGGGAGACCCAGTACTTC. Translated: CASSGIGGETQYF.

DNA of the CDR3: TGTGCCAGCTCCCTCGGGACCTCTGGAAACACCATATATTTT. It is translated as CASSLGTSGNTIYF. This rearrangement joins TRBV9 to TRBJ1-3; D perhaps matches TRBD1 (5 bases). The CDR3 is 14 amino acids. V lost 7 bases and J lost 0, with 11 bases in between. CDR1 and CDR2 (germline): SGDLS, YYNGEE.

The gene calls are TRBV15 and TRBJ1-6; no reliable D call. The CDR3 has 13 residues. The germline gives CDR1 LNHNV, CDR2 YYDKDF (reference sequence). Trimming removed 3 bases at V and 10 bases at J, with 10 bases between. The CDR3: CATSSWPRSPLHF. The CDR3 nucleotides are TGTGCCACCAGCAGCTGGCCTAGATCACCCCTCCACTTT. Full variable domain (outside the CDR3, taken from reference TRBV15 and TRBJ1-6): DAMVIQNPRYQVTQFGKPVTLSCSQTLNHNVMYWYQQKSSQAPKLLFHYYDKDFNNEADTPDNFQSRRPNTSFCFLDIRSPGLGDTAMYLCATSSWPRSPLHFGNGTRLTVT.

The chain recombines TRBV27 with TRBJ2-1; 7 nucleotides agree with TRBD1. The V segment lost 3 bases and the J segment 6 bases; nucleotides outside the gene matches: 5. The length of the CDR3 is 14 residues. Germline CDR1 reads MNHEY; CDR2 reads SMNVEV (reference sequence). The CDR3 DNA sequence: TGTGCCAGCAGTTTCACAGGGGCAAGCAATGAGCAGTTCTTC. Translated, it gives CASSFTGASNEQFF.

The chain has TRBV7-2 and TRBJ2-1, with 15 bases lining up with TRBD2. This CDR3 spans 16 amino acids. V trimming: 5 bases; J trimming: 7 bases; junction bases outside the gene matches: 6. Germline V gene sequence: CDR1 SGHTA, CDR2 FQGNSA. DNA of the CDR3: TGTGCCAGCAGCCCCCCCGGACTAGCGGGAGGGAATGAGCAGTTCTTC. It translates to CASSPPGLAGGNEQFF.

This clone was counted a few times. The chain recombines TRBV6-1 with TRBJ1-5; tentatively, D is TRBD1 (5 bases). The V and J ends lost 7 bases and 1 base respectively, with 11 bases between them. The CDR3 spans 14 residues. From germline, CDR1 is MNHNS and CDR2 SASEGT. The CDR3 here is CASNVKGSNQPQHF. CDR3 nucleotide sequence: TGTGCCAGCAACGTAAAGGGGAGCAATCAGCCCCAGCATTTT.

The J gene is TRBJ1-3, the V gene TRBV6-9, with D possibly being TRBD1 (6 bases). The CDR3 extends over 14 amino acids. Trimming shortened V by 8 bases and J by 7 bases, and 18 bases separated the two germline ends. The germline CDR1 and CDR2 sequences are MNHGY and SVAAGI. CDR3 sequence reads: CASQKQGPWNTIYF. The CDR3 coding sequence is TGTGCCAGCCAAAAACAGGGCCCGTGGAACACCATATATTTT.

This clone was counted once. The rearrangement uses TRBV5-1 and TRBJ2-7; TRBD2 agrees at 8 bases. Germline CDR1 and CDR2: SGHRS and YFSETQ. The CDR3 spans 15 residues. With 0 bases clipped from V and 2 bases from J, the junction kept 4 bases outside the gene matches. The CDR3, as DNA: TGCGCCAGCAGCTTGGTGACGGGAGGGACCTACGAGCAGTACTTC. This codes for CASSLVTGGTYEQYF.

V and J are TRBV4-2 and TRBJ2-2; the match to TRBD2 covers 12 bases. The germline CDR1 and CDR2 sequences are LGHNA and YNFKEQ. The J segment lost 5 bases and the V segment lost 4 bases, leaving 5 bases of the junction unmatched. The CDR3 length is 16 residues. CDR3 region: CASSPRLAGETGELFF. DNA of the CDR3: TGTGCCAGCAGCCCGCGACTAGCGGGGGAGACCGGGGAGCTGTTTTTT.

V and J are TRBV6-5 and TRBJ2-7; D is unclear. Trimming took off 6 bases at V and 3 bases at J, with 12 bases between the two ends. There are 13 residues in the CDR3. CDR1 and CDR2 from the germline V gene are MNHEY and SVGAGI. The CDR3 DNA is TGTGCCAGCAGGGAGACTTTCGGCTACGAGCAGTACTTC. Its protein is CASRETFGYEQYF.

The gene calls are TRBV5-6 and TRBJ2-3; D tentatively reads TRBD1 or TRBD2 (5 bases each). The CDR3 totals 17 residues. The V end was cut by 0 bases, the J end by 0 bases, with 14 bases between. Germline-derived CDR1 and CDR2 are SGHDT and YYEEEE. The CDR3 region has the DNA TGTGCCAGCAGCTTGGGGGTAGGGACCCTCAGCACAGATACGCAGTATTTT. Its protein is CASSLGVGTLSTDTQYF. The complete variable domain, with remaining parts taken from reference TRBV5-6 and TRBJ2-3, reads DAGVTQSPTHLIKTRGQQVTLRCSPKSGHDTVSWYQQALGQGPQFIFQYYEEEERQRGNFPDRFSGHQFPNYSSELNVNALLLGDSALYLCASSLGVGTLSTDTQYFGPGTRLTVL.

The chain couples TRBV6-6 to TRBJ2-1; the match to TRBD2 covers 9 bases. Per the germline V gene, CDR1 is MNHNY and CDR2 is SVGAGI (reference sequence). CDR3 length: 14 residues. The V segment lost 5 bases and the J segment 4 bases; nucleotides outside the gene matches: 3. The CDR3 DNA sequence: TGTGCCAGCAGTCTTACTAGCGGGTACAATGAGCAGTTCTTC. Its protein is CASSLTSGYNEQFF.

The V gene is TRBV5-4, the J gene TRBJ2-5; D is unclear. The germline gives CDR1 SGHNT, CDR2 YYREEE (reference sequence). The CDR3 consists of 12 residues. With 4 bases removed from V and 5 bases from J, the gap between germline ends came to 9 bases. The CDR3 region is CASSMGRETQYF. The CDR3 DNA follows: TGTGCCAGCAGCATGGGCCGGGAGACCCAGTACTTC.